This T cell receptor beta chain was obtained from a study of cytomegalovirus exposure and HLA in healthy donors. Study-wide findings and caveats: About 180 TCR beta chains were listed as cytomegalovirus-associated. Sequencing depth across donors, presence/absence analyses assumed, was roughly uniform.

Only a few counts were recorded for this clone. Its specificity is unknown. The primer mix had 60 Vbeta and 13 Jbeta primers. Per the original methods: Tens of millions of unique TCR beta chains, roughly 11 million of them shared, were counted by a later analysis. Using immunoSEQ multiplex PCR, the repertoire was profiled, and TCRdb retains in-frame clones only, with some absent. V and J calls and clone size are copied from that table; D and trimming were computed from the DNA. The sample has 140,000 or so clones; over 60% are singletons. The TCR was taken from a man aged 40-55 years in good health and CMV-seronegative. Sequenced material: PBMCs.

The CDR3 loop reads CASGTSRDTKTGAFF. The CDR3 bases are TGTGCTAGTGGTACCAGCCGGGACACTAAAACGGGAGCTTTCTTT. V and J are TRBV12-5 and TRBJ1-1; D is possibly TRBD1 (6 bases). Trimming pared 5 bases from V and 10 bases from J, leaving 23 bases between. The CDR3 runs to 15 residues. CDR1 and CDR2 (germline): LGHNT, FRNRAP.